The 16 T cell receptor beta chains below all came from one sample that was sequenced in a study of blood T cells in healthy people across ages (dated by TCRdb to 2013 to 2016). Libraries were prepared through 5' RACE. The sequencer was an Illumina HiSeq 2500. A second roughly 6 to 11 cycle PCR used a sample-barcoded 5' primer and a J-beta primer mix. TCRdb reran the public reads through fastp at Q25 and MiXCR, keeping productive beta chains. Every entry covers one CDR3 protein and lists the most common genes and DNA from its rows. A total of approximately 1.5 million distinct CDR3 sequences appear in this sample, approximately 43% of them only once. The ten largest clones capture about 4% of the sample. Sequenced input: blood. Every receptor here comes from a woman in her late teens or twenties in good health.

This clonotype appeared a few times. The chain has TRBV24-1 and TRBJ2-7; 9 bases agree with TRBD2. The germline gives CDR1 KGHDR, CDR2 SFDVKD. CDR3 length: 14 amino acids. The J segment lost 4 bases and the V segment lost 6 bases, leaving 6 bases of the junction unmatched. CDR3 coding DNA: TGTGCCACCAGTTCGACTAGCGGAGCTTACGAGCAGTACTTC. It specifies CATSSTSGAYEQYF.

This clonotype has more than one count but fewer than ten. This sequence joins TRBV25-1 and TRBJ2-5; a possible D gene is TRBD1 (5 bases). The CDR3 is 14 amino acids. The V end lost 4 bases, the J end lost 5 bases, and 14 bases lay between the germline ends. Germline CDR1 reads MGHDK; CDR2 reads SYGVNS. CDR3 protein: CASSGHRLRETQYF. The CDR3 DNA reads TGTGCCAGCAGTGGGCACAGGCTGAGGGAGACCCAGTACTTC. The full variable domain, with the rest looked up from reference TRBV25-1 and TRBJ2-5, is EADIYQTPRYLVIGTGKKITLECSQTMGHDKMYWYQQDPGMELHLIHYSYGVNSTEKGDLSSESTVSRIRTEHFPLTLESARPSHTSQYLCASSGHRLRETQYFGPGTRLLVL.

The chain employs TRBV5-4 and TRBJ2-1; 10 nucleotides align to TRBD1. J gave up 5 bases and V 3 bases, and 5 bases lay outside the gene matches. This CDR3 comprises 15 residues. Germline assignment: CDR1 SGHNT and CDR2 YYREEE (reference sequence). CDR3 sequence reads: CASSSRTGGNNEQFF. CDR3 sequence (DNA): TGTGCCAGCAGCTCCCGGACAGGGGGTAACAATGAGCAGTTCTTC.

There are a few counts of this clonotype. This chain links TRBV27 with TRBJ2-1, with a possible D match to TRBD1 (6 bases). CDR1 MNHEY and CDR2 SMNVEV come from the germline V gene (reference sequence). The germline V and J ends were trimmed by 7 bases and 6 bases, with 13 bases remaining between them. This CDR3 has 13 residues. CDR3 protein: CASTILGGNEQFF. The CDR3 coding sequence is TGTGCCAGCACCATACTAGGGGGCAATGAGCAGTTCTTC.

This clonotype has only a few counts. This chain connects TRBV7-3 to TRBJ1-4; D is unclear. V lost 3 bases and J 3 bases, leaving 8 bases between the germline ends. In germline, CDR1 is SGHTA, CDR2 FQGTGA. The CDR3 totals 14 residues. CDR3 amino acids: CASSLRVANEKLFF. The CDR3 DNA reads TGTGCCAGCAGCTTGAGAGTCGCTAATGAAAAACTGTTTTTT.

There are a few counts of this clonotype. J is TRBJ2-3 and V is TRBV6-2 or TRBV6-3; maybe TRBD2 (5 bases). V lost 5 bases and J lost 0, with 15 bases in between. The germline CDR1 and CDR2 sequences are MNHEY and SVGEGT. The CDR3 extends over 16 amino acids. DNA of the CDR3: TGTGCCAGCAGTCAAGGACTGGCGGTTAGCACAGATACGCAGTATTTT. This translates into CASSQGLAVSTDTQYF.

This chain links TRBV4-1 with TRBJ2-3, with D possibly TRBD2 on 6 matching bases. The V gene's germline CDR1 is MGHRA and CDR2 YSYEKL. The CDR3 sequence is 15 residues long. V was cut by 1 base and J by 1 base, with 9 bases left in between. CDR3 DNA: TGCGCCAGCAGCCAAGTACAGCGGGGCACAGATACGCAGTATTTT. Its protein product is CASSQVQRGTDTQYF.

As regards this clonotype: A read error may produce the germline difference seen at one junction end. The chain joins TRBV5-1 to TRBJ1-2; D is ambiguous. Germline CDR1 SGHRS, CDR2 YFSETQ. The CDR3 spans 14 residues. CDR3 nucleotides: TGCGCCAGCAGCTTGGAAACACCCAACTATGGCCACACCTTC. This codes for CASSLETPNYGHTF.

The table lists this clonotype with a few counts. This chain links TRBV4-3 with TRBJ2-1; 13 bases align to TRBD2. CDR1 is LGHNA and CDR2 is YSLEER in the germline V gene. The CDR3 is 16 residues long. V shed 3 bases and J 8 bases; nucleotides not matched to a gene: 7. CDR3 bases: TGCGCCAGCAGCCAGGCTGGGACTAGCGGGGCGTATGAGCAGTTCTTC. Translated: CASSQAGTSGAYEQFF.

The rearrangement uses TRBV6-2 or TRBV6-3 and TRBJ2-1; TRBD2 might be the D (6 bases). This CDR3 is built from 15 residues. Germline V CDR1 and CDR2: MNHEY, SVGEGT. V lost 6 bases and J 3 bases, leaving 15 bases between the germline ends. The CDR3 region has the DNA TGTGCCAGCAGCGCCGGGACTTGGATCTACAATGAGCAGTTCTTC. Residues: CASSAGTWIYNEQFF.

This clonotype was found a few times. The gene calls are TRBV27 and TRBJ2-7; either TRBD1 or TRBD2 may fit D (5 bases each). This CDR3 comprises 14 residues. Trimming shortened V by 2 bases and J by 7 bases, and 15 bases separated the two germline ends. Germline lookup yields CDR1 MNHEY and CDR2 SMNVEV (reference sequence). This chain's CDR3 is CASSLVAPGGEQYF. The CDR3 DNA is TGTGCCAGCAGTTTAGTAGCGCCTGGGGGTGAGCAGTACTTC.

This clonotype turned up a few times. This chain links TRBV4-1 with TRBJ2-7, with 8 bases matching TRBD2. The length of the CDR3 is 15 residues. The J segment lost 6 bases and the V segment lost 4 bases, leaving 11 bases of the junction unmatched. Germline V CDR1 and CDR2: MGHRA, YSYEKL. The CDR3 bases are TGCGCCAGCAGCCGAACCGGGACTAGTATCTCCGAGCAGTACTTC. It encodes CASSRTGTSISEQYF.

This chain links TRBV20-1 with TRBJ2-4; D possibly corresponds to TRBD2 (6 bases). The CDR3 covers 15 residues. V was pared by 5 bases and J by 13 bases, with 27 bases between. CDR1 is DFQATT, CDR2 SNEGSKA, per germline (reference sequence). CDR3 protein: CSALRLGGDPWEQYF. The CDR3 DNA reads TGCAGTGCTTTAAGACTAGGAGGGGACCCCTGGGAGCAGTACTTC.

The chain is built from TRBV20-1 and TRBJ2-7; tentatively, D is TRBD1 or TRBD2 (5 bases each). Looked up from germline, CDR1 is DFQATT and CDR2 is SNEGSKA (reference sequence). The CDR3 length is 14 residues. Trimming left V 6 bases short and J 3 bases short, with 18 bases between. This CDR3 is CSAHGTGDLYEQYF. In DNA, the CDR3 is TGCAGTGCACACGGGACCGGGGATCTCTACGAGCAGTACTTC.

In its sample, this clonotype was seen a few times. This chain links TRBV7-2 with TRBJ2-7; D is undetermined. Trimming stripped 5 bases from V and 3 bases from J, with 14 bases between. CDR1 is SGHTA and CDR2 is FQGNSA in the germline V gene. There are 14 residues in the CDR3. CDR3 amino acids: CASSQTLGDYEQYF. The CDR3 DNA reads TGTGCCAGCAGCCAAACGCTCGGAGACTACGAGCAGTACTTC.

The J gene is TRBJ2-1, the V gene TRBV27; 10 bases are a match to TRBD2. Germline V lookup: CDR1 MNHEY, CDR2 SMNVEV (reference sequence). This CDR3 comprises 17 residues. The V segment lost 2 bases and the J segment 8 bases; nucleotides outside the gene matches: 12. CDR3 residues: CASSLIAGGPLVDEQFF. The CDR3 bases are TGTGCCAGCAGTTTAATAGCGGGAGGCCCTCTGGTTGATGAGCAGTTCTTC.